This TCR beta chain comes out of a study of cytomegalovirus exposure and HLA in healthy donors. Findings and caveats of the study: Investigators reported 150 to 200 TCR beta chains as tied to cytomegalovirus. Accounts indicate the classifier identified cytomegalovirus status with strong specificity and sensitivity. Subsequent analysis revealed that first-cohort TCR clusters tended to co-occur in the 120 or so validation repertoires.

The data were produced by immunoSEQ multiplex PCR, yet TCRdb's version contains in-frame clones alone and is incomplete. The sample yields about 200,000 clones, roughly 83% seen once. To note about this clone: Its specificity is not known.

This CDR3 region has 12 residues. V lost 2 bases, J lost 7 bases, and 3 bases lay in between. Germline values: CDR1 SGHAT, CDR2 FQNNGV. The donors were part of the 120-subject validation cohort, which stood apart from the approximately 700-subject first cohort. The sample consisted of PBMCs. This clonotype was obtained from a woman aged 18-30 years in good health and CMV-seronegative. The chain uses TRBV11-2 and TRBJ1-6; D ambiguous. CDR3 sequence reads: CASSLWNSPLHF. In nucleotides, the CDR3 is TGTGCCAGCAGCTTATGGAATTCACCCCTCCACTTT. Drawing the rest from reference TRBV11-2 and TRBJ1-6, the complete variable domain is EAGVAQSPRYKIIEKRQSVAFWCNPISGHATLYWYQQILGQGPKLLIQFQNNGVVDDSQLPKDRFSAERLKGVDSTLKIQPAKLEDSAVYLCASSLWNSPLHFGNGTRLTVT.